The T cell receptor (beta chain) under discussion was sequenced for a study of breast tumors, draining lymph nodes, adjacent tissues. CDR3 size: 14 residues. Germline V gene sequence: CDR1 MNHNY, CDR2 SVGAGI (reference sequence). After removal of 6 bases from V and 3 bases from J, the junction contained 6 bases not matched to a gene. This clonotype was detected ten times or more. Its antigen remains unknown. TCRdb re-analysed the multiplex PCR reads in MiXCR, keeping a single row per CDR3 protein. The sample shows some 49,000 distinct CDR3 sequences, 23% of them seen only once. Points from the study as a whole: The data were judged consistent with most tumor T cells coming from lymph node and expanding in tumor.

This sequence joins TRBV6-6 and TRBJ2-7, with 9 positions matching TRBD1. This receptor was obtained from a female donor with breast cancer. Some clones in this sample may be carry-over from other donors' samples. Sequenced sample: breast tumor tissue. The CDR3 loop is CASRSGQGIYEQYF. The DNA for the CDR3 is TGTGCCAGCAGGTCGGGACAGGGTATCTACGAGCAGTACTTC.